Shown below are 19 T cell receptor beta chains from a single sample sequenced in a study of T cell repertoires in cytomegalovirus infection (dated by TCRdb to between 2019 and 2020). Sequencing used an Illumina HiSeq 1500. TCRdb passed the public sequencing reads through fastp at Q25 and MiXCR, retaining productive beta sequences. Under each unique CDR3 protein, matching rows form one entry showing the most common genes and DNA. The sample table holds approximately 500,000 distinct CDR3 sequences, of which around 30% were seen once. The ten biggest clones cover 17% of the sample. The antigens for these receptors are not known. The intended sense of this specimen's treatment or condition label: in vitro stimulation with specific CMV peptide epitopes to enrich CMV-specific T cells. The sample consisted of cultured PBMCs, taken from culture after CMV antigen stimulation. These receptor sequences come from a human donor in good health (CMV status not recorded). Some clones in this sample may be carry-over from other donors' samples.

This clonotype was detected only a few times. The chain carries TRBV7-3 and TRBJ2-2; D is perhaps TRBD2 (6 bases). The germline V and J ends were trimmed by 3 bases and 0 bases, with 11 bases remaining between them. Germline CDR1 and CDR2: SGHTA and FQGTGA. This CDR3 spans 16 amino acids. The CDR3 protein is CASSFFGGANTGELFF. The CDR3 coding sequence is TGTGCCAGCAGCTTCTTCGGGGGAGCGAACACCGGGGAGCTGTTTTTT.

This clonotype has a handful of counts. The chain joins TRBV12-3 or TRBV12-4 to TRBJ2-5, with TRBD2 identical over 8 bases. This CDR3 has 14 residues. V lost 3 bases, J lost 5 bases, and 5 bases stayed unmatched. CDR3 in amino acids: CASSFGGGRETQYF. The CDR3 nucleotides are TGTGCCAGCAGTTTCGGCGGGGGGAGGGAGACCCAGTACTTC.

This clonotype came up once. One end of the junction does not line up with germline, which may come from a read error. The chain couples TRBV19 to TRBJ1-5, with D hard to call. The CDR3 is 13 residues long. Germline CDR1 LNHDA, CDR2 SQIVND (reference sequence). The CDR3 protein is CASNRQRNQPRHF. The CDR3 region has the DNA TGTGCCAGTAATCGCCAGCGTAATCAGCCCCGGCATTTT.

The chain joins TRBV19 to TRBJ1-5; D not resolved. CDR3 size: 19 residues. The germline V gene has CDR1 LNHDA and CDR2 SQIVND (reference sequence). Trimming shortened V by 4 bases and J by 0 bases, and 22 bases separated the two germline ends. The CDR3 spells CASSTDLRSRDRSNQPQHF. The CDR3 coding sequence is TGTGCCAGTAGTACGGATCTCAGAAGCCGGGATCGTAGCAATCAGCCCCAGCATTTT.

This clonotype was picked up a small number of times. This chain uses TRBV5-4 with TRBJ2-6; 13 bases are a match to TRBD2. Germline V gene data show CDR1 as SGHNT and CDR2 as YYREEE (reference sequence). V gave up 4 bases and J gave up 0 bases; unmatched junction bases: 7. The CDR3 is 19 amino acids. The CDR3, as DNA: TGTGCCAGCAGCAAGGGGGGACTAGCGGGACCCTCTGGGGCCAACGTCCTGACTTTC. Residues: CASSKGGLAGPSGANVLTF.

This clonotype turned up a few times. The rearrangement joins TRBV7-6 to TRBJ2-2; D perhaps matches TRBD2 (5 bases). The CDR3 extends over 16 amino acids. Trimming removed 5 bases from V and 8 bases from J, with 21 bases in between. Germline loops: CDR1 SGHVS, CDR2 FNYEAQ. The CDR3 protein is CASSLNPPSRGGELFF. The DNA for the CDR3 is TGTGCCAGCAGCCTGAACCCCCCCAGTCGCGGGGGGGAGCTGTTTTTT.

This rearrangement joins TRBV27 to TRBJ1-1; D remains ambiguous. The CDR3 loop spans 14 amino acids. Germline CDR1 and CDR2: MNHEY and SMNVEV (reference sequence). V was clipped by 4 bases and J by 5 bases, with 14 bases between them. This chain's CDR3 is CASSSTGRGTEAFF. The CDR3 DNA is TGTGCCAGCAGTTCCACGGGCCGGGGAACTGAAGCTTTCTTT.

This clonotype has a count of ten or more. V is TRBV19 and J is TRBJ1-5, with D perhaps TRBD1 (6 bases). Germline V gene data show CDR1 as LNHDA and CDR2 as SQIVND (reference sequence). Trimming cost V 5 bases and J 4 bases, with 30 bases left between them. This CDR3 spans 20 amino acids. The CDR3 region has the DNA TGTGCCAGTAGTCGGCCCATCGGTATTCGGGACACCCCTGGGAATCAGCCCCAGCATTTT. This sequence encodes CASSRPIGIRDTPGNQPQHF.

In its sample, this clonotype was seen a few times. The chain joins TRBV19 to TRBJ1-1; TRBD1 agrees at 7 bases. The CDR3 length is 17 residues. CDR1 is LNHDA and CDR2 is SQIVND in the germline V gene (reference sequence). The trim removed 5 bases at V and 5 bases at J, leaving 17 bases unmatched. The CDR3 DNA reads TGTGCCAGTAGTGACAACAGGGGAGTGAATATTAAAACTGAAGCTTTCTTT. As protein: CASSDNRGVNIKTEAFF.

CDR3 DNA: TGTGCCAGCAGTCCAGCAGCCGATACCTACGAGCAGTACTTC. This gives the protein CASSPAADTYEQYF. The chain recombines TRBV28 with TRBJ2-7, with D unclear. The CDR3 covers 14 residues. Trimming removed 5 bases at V and 2 bases at J, with 13 bases between. Germline loops: CDR1 MDHEN, CDR2 SYDVKM.

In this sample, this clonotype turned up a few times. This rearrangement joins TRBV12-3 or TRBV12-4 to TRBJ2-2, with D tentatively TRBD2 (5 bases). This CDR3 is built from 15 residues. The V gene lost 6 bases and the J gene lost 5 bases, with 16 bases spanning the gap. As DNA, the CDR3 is TGTGCCAGCAGAGACTGGGGAGAAAGGACCGGGGAGCTGTTTTTT. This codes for CASRDWGERTGELFF.

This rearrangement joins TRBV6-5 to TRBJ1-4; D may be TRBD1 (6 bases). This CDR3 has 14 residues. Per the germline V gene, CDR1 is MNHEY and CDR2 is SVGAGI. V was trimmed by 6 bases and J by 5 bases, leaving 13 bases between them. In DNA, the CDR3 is TGTGCCAGCAGCCAAGACAGGTGGAATGAAAAACTGTTTTTT. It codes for CASSQDRWNEKLFF.

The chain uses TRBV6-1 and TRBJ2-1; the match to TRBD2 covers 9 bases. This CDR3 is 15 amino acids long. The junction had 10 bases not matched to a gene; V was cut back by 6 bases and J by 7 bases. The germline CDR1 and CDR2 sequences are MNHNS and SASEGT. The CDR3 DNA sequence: TGTGCCAGCAGCTTGGATAGCGGGAGTATAAATGAGCAGTTCTTC. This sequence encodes CASSLDSGSINEQFF.

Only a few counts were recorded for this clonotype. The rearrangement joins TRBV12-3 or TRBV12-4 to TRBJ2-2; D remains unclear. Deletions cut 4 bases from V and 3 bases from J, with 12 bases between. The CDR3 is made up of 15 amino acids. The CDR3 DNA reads TGTGCCAGCAGTTCTTGGAGTTATGACACCGGGGAGCTGTTTTTT. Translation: CASSSWSYDTGELFF.

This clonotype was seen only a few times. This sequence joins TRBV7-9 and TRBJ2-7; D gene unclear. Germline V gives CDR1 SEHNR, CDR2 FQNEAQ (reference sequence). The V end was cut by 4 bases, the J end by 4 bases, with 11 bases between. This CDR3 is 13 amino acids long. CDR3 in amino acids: CASSSSRGYEQYF. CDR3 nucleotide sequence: TGTGCCAGCAGCTCCTCACGTGGATACGAGCAGTACTTC.

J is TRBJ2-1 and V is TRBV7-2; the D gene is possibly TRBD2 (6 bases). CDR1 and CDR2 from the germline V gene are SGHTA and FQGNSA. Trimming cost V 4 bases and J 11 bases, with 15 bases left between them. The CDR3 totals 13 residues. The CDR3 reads CASSWSGGAQQFF. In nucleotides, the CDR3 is TGTGCCAGCAGCTGGAGTGGCGGGGCCCAGCAGTTCTTC.

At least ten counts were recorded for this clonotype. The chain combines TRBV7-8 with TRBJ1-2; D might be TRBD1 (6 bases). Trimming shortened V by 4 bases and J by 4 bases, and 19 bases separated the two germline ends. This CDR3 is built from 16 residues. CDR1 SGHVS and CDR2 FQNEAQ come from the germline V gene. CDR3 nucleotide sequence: TGTGCCAGCAGCTCCGCGGGGGCTAGTAGGGGCTATGGCTACACCTTC. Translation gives CASSSAGASRGYGYTF. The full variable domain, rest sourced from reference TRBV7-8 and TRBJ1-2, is GAGVSQSPRYKVAKRGQDVALRCDPISGHVSLFWYQQALGQGPEFLTYFQNEAQLDKSGLPSDRFFAERPEGSVSTLKIQRTQQEDSAVYLCASSSAGASRGYGYTFGSGTRLTVV.

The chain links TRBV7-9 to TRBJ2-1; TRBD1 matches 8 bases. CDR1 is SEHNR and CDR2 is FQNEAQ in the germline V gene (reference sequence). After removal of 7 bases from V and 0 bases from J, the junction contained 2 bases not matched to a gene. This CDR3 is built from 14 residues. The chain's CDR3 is CASTDRASYNEQFF. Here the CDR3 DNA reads TGTGCCAGCACGGACAGGGCCTCCTACAATGAGCAGTTCTTC. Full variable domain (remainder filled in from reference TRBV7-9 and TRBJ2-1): DTGVSQNPRHKITKRGQNVTFRCDPISEHNRLYWYRQTLGQGPEFLTYFQNEAQLEKSRLLSDRFSAERPKGSFSTLEIQRTEQGDSAMYLCASTDRASYNEQFFGPGTRLTVL.

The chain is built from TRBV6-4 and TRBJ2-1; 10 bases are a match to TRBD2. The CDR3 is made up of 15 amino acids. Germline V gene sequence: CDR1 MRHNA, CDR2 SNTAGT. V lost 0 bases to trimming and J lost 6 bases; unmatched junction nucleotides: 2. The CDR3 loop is CASSDSSSGSNEQFF. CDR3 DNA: TGTGCCAGCAGTGACTCGTCTAGCGGGAGCAATGAGCAGTTCTTC.